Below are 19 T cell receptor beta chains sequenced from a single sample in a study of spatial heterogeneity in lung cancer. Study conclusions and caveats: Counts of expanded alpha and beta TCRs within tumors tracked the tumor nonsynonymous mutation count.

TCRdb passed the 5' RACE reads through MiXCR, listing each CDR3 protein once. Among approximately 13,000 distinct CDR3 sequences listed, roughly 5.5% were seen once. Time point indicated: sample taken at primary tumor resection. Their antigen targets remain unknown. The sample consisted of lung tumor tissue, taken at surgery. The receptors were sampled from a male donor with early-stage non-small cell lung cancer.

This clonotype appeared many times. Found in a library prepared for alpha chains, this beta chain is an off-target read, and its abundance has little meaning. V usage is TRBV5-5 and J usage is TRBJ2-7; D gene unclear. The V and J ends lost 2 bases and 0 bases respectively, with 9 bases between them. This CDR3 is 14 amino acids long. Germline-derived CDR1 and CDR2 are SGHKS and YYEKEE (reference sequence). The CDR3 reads CASSLRYSSYEQYF. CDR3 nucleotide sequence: TGTGCCAGCAGCTTAAGATACAGCTCCTACGAGCAGTACTTC.

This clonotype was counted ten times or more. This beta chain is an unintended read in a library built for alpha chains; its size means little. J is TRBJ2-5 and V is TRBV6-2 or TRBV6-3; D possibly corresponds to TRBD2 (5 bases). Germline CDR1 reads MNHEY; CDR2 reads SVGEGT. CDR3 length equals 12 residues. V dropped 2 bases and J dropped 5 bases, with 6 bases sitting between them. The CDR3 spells CASSYGEETQYF. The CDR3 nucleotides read TGTGCCAGCAGTTACGGGGAGGAGACCCAGTACTTC.

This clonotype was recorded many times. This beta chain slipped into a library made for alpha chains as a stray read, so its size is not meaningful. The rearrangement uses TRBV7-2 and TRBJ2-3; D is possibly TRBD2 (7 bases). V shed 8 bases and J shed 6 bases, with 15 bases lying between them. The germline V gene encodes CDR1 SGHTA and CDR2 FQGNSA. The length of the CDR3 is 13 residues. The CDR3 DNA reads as TGTGCCAGCTCGACGGGGGGCCTGGATACGCAGTATTTT. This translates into CASSTGGLDTQYF.

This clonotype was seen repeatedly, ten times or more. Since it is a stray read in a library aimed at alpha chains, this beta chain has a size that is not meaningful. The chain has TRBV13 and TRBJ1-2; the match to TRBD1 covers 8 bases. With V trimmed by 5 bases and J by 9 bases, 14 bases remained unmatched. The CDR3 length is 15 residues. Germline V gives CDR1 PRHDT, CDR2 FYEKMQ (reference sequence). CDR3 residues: CASSRRDRPTGSYTF. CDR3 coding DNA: TGTGCCAGCAGCCGACGGGACAGGCCAACGGGGAGCTACACCTTC.

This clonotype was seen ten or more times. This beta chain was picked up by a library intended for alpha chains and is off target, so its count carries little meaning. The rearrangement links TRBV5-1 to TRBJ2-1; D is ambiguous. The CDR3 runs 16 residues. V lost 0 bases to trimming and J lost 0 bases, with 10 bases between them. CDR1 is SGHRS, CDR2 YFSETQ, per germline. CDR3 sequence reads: CASSLVPGSSYNEQFF. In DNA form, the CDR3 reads TGCGCCAGCAGCTTGGTACCCGGGTCCTCCTACAATGAGCAGTTCTTC.

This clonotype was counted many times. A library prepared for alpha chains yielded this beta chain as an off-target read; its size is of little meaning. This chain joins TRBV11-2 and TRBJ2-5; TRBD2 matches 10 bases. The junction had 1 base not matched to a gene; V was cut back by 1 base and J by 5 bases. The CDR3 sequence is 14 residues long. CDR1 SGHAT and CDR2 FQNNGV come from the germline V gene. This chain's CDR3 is CASSLVLAGETQYF. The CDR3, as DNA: TGTGCCAGCAGCTTAGTACTAGCGGGGGAGACCCAGTACTTC. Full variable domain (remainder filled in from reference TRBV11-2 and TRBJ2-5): EAGVAQSPRYKIIEKRQSVAFWCNPISGHATLYWYQQILGQGPKLLIQFQNNGVVDDSQLPKDRFSAERLKGVDSTLKIQPAKLEDSAVYLCASSLVLAGETQYFGPGTRLLVL.

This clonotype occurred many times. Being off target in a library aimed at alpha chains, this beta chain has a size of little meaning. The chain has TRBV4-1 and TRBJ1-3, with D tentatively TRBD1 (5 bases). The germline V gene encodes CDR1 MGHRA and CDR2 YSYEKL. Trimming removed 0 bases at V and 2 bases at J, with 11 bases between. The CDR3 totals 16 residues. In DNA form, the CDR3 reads TGCGCCAGCAGCCAAGAGTCCAGAGGGGCTGGAAACACCATATATTTT. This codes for CASSQESRGAGNTIYF.

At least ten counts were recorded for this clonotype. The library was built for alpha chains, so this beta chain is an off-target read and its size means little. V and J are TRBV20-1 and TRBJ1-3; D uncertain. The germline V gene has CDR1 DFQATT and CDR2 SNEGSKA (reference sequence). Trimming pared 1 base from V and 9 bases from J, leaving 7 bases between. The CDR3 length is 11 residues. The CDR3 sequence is CSARVPPTIYF. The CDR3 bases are TGCAGTGCTAGAGTTCCCCCCACCATATATTTT.

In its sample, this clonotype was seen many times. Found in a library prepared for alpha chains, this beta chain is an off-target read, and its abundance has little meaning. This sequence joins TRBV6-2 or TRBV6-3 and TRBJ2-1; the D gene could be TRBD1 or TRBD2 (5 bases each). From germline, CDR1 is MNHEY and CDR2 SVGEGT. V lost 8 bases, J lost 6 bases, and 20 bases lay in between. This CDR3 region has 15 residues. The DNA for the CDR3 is TGTGCCAGCTCCTCCCCCAGGGAGTCGCGCAATGAGCAGTTCTTC. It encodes CASSSPRESRNEQFF.

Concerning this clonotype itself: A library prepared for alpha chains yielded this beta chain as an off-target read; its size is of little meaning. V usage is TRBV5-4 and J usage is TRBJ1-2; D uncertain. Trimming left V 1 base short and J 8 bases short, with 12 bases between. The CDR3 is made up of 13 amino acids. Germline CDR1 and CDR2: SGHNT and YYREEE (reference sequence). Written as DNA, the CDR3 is TGTGCCAGCAGCTTGTTCTTCGGTTACGGCTACACCTTC. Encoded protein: CASSLFFGYGYTF.

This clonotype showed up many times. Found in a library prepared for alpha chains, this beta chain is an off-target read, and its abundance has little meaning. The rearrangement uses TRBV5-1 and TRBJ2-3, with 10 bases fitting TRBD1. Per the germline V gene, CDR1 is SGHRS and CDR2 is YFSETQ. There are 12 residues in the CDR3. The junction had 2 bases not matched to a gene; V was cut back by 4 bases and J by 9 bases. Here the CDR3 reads CASSEDRGTQYF. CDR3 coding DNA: TGCGCCAGCAGCGAGGACAGGGGGACGCAGTATTTT. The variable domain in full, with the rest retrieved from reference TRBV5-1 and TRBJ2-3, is KAGVTQTPRYLIKTRGQQVTLSCSPISGHRSVSWYQQTPGQGLQFLFEYFSETQRNKGNFPGRFSGRQFSNSRSEMNVSTLELGDSALYLCASSEDRGTQYFGPGTRLTVL.

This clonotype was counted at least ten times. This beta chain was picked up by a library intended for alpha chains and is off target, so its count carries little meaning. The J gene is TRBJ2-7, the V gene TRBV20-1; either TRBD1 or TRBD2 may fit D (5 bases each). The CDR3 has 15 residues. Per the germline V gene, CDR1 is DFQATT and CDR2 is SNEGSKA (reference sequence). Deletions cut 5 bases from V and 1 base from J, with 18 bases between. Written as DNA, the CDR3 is TGCAGTGCTCCCGGGACCATCTTGGGGTCCTACGAGCAGTACTTC. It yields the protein CSAPGTILGSYEQYF.

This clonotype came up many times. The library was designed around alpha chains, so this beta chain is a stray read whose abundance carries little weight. This CDR3 is CASSLPGTAKNIQYF. For the CDR3, the DNA is TGTGCCAGCAGTTTACCCGGGACAGCCAAAAACATTCAGTACTTC. V gene TRBV28 combines with J gene TRBJ2-4, with D perhaps being TRBD1 or TRBD2 (5 bases each). V lost 2 bases to trimming and J lost 0 bases, with 8 bases between them. The CDR3 consists of 15 residues. Per germline, CDR1 MDHEN and CDR2 SYDVKM.

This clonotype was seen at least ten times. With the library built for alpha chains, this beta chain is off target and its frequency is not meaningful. The CDR3 DNA is TGTGCCAGCTCGCCGGACAGTTCCTCTGGAAACACCATATATTTT. Its protein is CASSPDSSSGNTIYF. The gene calls are TRBV18 and TRBJ1-3; possibly TRBD1 for D (6 bases). Trimming stripped 6 bases from V and 0 bases from J, with 12 bases between. The CDR3 loop spans 15 amino acids. Germline values: CDR1 KGHSH, CDR2 LQKENI.

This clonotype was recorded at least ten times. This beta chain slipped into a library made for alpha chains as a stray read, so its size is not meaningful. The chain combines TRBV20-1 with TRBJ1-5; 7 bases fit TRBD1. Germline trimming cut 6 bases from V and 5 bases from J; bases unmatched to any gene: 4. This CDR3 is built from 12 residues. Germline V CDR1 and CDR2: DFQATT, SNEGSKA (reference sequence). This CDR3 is CSASDRDQPQHF. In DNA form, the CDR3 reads TGCAGTGCAAGTGACAGGGATCAGCCCCAGCATTTT.

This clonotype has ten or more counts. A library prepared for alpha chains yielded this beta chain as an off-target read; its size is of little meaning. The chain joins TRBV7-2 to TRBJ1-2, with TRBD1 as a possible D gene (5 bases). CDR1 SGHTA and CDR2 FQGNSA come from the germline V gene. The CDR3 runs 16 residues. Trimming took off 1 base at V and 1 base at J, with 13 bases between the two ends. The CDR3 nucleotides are TGTGCCAGCAGCTTAGGGGGCGGTAGATTTAACTATGGCTACACCTTC. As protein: CASSLGGGRFNYGYTF.

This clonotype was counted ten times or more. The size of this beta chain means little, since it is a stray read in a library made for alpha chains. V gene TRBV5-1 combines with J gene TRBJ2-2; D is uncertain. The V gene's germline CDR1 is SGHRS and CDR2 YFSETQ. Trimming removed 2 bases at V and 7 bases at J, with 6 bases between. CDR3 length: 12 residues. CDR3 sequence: CASSFPDGELFF. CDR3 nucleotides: TGCGCCAGCAGCTTTCCTGACGGGGAGCTGTTTTTT.

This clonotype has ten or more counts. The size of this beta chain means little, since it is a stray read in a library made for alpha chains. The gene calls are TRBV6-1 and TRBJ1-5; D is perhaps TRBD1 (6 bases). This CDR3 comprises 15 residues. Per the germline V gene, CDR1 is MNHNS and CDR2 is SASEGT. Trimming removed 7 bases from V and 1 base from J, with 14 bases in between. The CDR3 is CASKEWTASNQPQHF. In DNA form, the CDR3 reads TGTGCCAGCAAAGAATGGACAGCAAGCAATCAGCCCCAGCATTTT.

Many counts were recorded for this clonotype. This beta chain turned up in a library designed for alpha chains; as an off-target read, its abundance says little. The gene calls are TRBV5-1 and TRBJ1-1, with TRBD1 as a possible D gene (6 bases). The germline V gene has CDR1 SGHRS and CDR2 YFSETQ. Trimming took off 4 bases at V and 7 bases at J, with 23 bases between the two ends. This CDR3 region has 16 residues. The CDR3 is CASSHPTGDEQGEAFF. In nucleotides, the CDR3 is TGCGCCAGCAGCCATCCGACAGGCGATGAACAGGGTGAAGCTTTCTTT.